This T cell receptor (beta chain) was obtained from a study of blood T cell repertoires in COVID-19. Overall study: Samples of COVID-19 (acute and convalescent) were obtained from the United States, Italy and Spain. T cells, B-cell-depleted T cells, or PBMCs supplied cDNA or gDNA.

There are 14 residues in the CDR3. CDR1 is SQVTM and CDR2 is ANQGSEA in the germline V gene. Germline trimming cut 2 bases from V and 6 bases from J; bases unmatched to any gene: 7. TCRdb keeps only in-frame clones here, not all; method: immunoSEQ multiplex PCR. The repertoire holds 300,000 or so clones, around 90% seen once, with approximately 5% in the top ten. Clinical history as reported by participants underpinned cohort assignment. Symptom resolution, clearance, or two negative PCRs marked the recovered donors of Cohort 3. The receptor was derived from a woman aged 25 to 39 who had recovered from COVID-19. The sample was PBMCs or T cells enriched from blood (not recorded which). The rearrangement uses TRBV29-1 and TRBJ1-1; 9 positions agree with TRBD1. CDR3 bases: TGCAGCGTTGAATTAGGGACAGGGCCCGCTGAAGCTTTCTTT. It encodes CSVELGTGPAEAFF.